This TCR beta chain is from a study of blood T cell repertoires in COVID-19. In the study overall: T cells, B-cell-depleted T cells, or PBMCs supplied cDNA or gDNA.

V lost 8 bases to trimming and J lost 6 bases; unmatched junction nucleotides: 8. Germline V gives CDR1 SEHNR, CDR2 FQNEAQ (reference sequence). This CDR3 contains 14 residues. Clones were read by immunoSEQ multiplex PCR, and TCRdb kept only the in-frame ones, dropping some. The sample lists 150,000 to 200,000 clones, about 86% occurring once. V and J are TRBV7-9 and TRBJ2-3, with 10 bases matching TRBD2. Sequenced material: peripheral blood. This clonotype was obtained from a man younger than 35 with acute or convalescent COVID-19. In nucleotides, the CDR3 is TGTGCCAGCGGAACTAGCGGGGTATCCGATACGCAGTATTTT. Its translation is CASGTSGVSDTQYF.